A single sample gave rise to the 8 T cell receptor beta chains below, sequenced in a study of cytomegalovirus exposure and HLA in healthy donors. The PCR made use of 60 Vbeta and 13 Jbeta primers. Data came from immunoSEQ multiplex PCR; TCRdb stores just in-frame clones and leaves some out. The sample has roughly 70,000 clones; roughly four fifths are singletons. Sequenced material: PBMCs. Source of these receptors: a man aged 18 to 30 in good health and CMV-seronegative.

As to this clone: Other nucleotide sequences from this sample produce the same CDR3. This sequence joins TRBV20-1 and TRBJ2-3, with D maybe TRBD2 (5 bases). Germline-derived CDR1 and CDR2 are DFQATT and SNEGSKA (reference sequence). The CDR3 spans 11 residues. V was pared by 4 bases and J by 6 bases, with 8 bases between. The CDR3 DNA follows: TGCAGTGCTATGTCGGGGGATACGCAGTATTTT. It is translated as CSAMSGDTQYF.

V usage is TRBV10-3 and J usage is TRBJ2-7; 7 bases line up with TRBD1. J gave up 0 bases and V 11 bases, and 7 bases lay outside the gene matches. The CDR3 contains 13 residues. CDR1 and CDR2 (germline): ENHRY, SYGVKD. For the CDR3, the DNA is TGTGCCGTAACAGGGGTTAGCTCCTACGAGCAGTACTTC. Translated: CAVTGVSSYEQYF.

To note about this clone: At one end the junction does not follow the germline gene, possibly because of a read error. The chain couples TRBV28 to TRBJ1-1; possible D gene TRBD1, 5 bases. The germline V gene has CDR1 MDHEN and CDR2 SYDVKM. There are 11 residues in the CDR3. The CDR3 DNA sequence: TGTGCCAGCAGCCACGCGACGGGGGGGGGATTT. This sequence encodes CASSHATGGGF.

The V call is TRBV7-3, the J call TRBJ2-3; TRBD1 matches 8 bases. J gave up 3 bases and V 1 base, and 6 bases lay outside the gene matches. This CDR3 is built from 16 residues. Germline CDR1 is SGHTA and CDR2 is FQGTGA. The DNA of the CDR3 is TGTGCCAGCAGCTTAAACCAGGGGGCGATGACAGATACGCAGTATTTT. Amino acid sequence: CASSLNQGAMTDTQYF.

In DNA, the CDR3 is TGCGCCAGCAGCCAAACCTACCGGGACAGGGTGGGCAAAAACATTCAGTACTTC. Translated, it gives CASSQTYRDRVGKNIQYF. The chain is built from TRBV5-1 and TRBJ2-4; 9 nucleotides line up with TRBD1. V gave up 4 bases and J gave up 3 bases; unmatched junction bases: 14. The CDR3 runs 18 residues. Looked up from germline, CDR1 is SGHRS and CDR2 is YFSETQ.

V is TRBV7-9 and J is TRBJ2-2; 14 bases match TRBD2. CDR3 length: 16 amino acids. CDR1 and CDR2 (germline): SEHNR, FQNEAQ (reference sequence). V was pared by 5 bases and J by 5 bases, with 4 bases of the junction left unmatched. The CDR3 here is CASSPGLAGGTGELFF. The CDR3 nucleotides read TGTGCCAGCAGCCCCGGACTAGCGGGGGGAACCGGGGAGCTGTTTTTT. The whole variable domain, filled in from reference TRBV7-9 and TRBJ2-2, reads DTGVSQNPRHKITKRGQNVTFRCDPISEHNRLYWYRQTLGQGPEFLTYFQNEAQLEKSRLLSDRFSAERPKGSFSTLEIQRTEQGDSAMYLCASSPGLAGGTGELFFGEGSRLTVL.

This clone was counted only a few times. V and J are TRBV28 and TRBJ2-7; TRBD2 might be the D (5 bases). The germline CDR1 and CDR2 sequences are MDHEN and SYDVKM. CDR3 size: 13 residues. V was clipped by 6 bases and J by 3 bases, with 12 bases between them. The CDR3 sequence is CASRSLSVYEQYF. Written as DNA, the CDR3 is TGTGCCAGCAGGAGCCTTAGCGTCTACGAGCAGTACTTC.

This chain connects TRBV11-2 to TRBJ2-5; a possible D gene is TRBD2 (6 bases). Germline values: CDR1 SGHAT, CDR2 FQNNGV. V was pared by 5 bases and J by 0 bases, with 16 bases between. The CDR3 runs to 16 residues. The CDR3 DNA is TGTGCCAGCAGCGTGCTGGCGGGGAATTACCAAGAGACCCAGTACTTC. It translates to CASSVLAGNYQETQYF.